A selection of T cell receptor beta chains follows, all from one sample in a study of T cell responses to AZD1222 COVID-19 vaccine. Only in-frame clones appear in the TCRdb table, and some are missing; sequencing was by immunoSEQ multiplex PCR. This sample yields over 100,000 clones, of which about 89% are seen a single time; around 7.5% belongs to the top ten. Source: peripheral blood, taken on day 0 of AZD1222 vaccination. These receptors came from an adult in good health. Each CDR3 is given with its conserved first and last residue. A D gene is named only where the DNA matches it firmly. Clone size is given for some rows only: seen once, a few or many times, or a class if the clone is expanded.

CDR3 protein: CAISGGGSGLSTDTQYF; CDR3 DNA: TGTGCCATCAGCGGGGGGGGTAGCGGCCTTAGCACAGATACGCAGTATTTT; J gene: TRBJ2-3; clone size: .; V gene: TRBV10-3; D gene: TRBD2
CDR3 protein: CASSPSGAWHTQYF; CDR3 DNA: TGCGCCAGCAGTCCAAGTGGGGCGTGGCATACGCAGTATTTT; J gene: TRBJ2-3; clone size: .; V gene: TRBV5-1; D gene: .
CDR3 protein: CASSPEGALETQYF; CDR3 DNA: TGCGCCAGCAGCCCCGAGGGGGCCTTAGAGACCCAGTACTTC; J gene: TRBJ2-5; clone size: .; V gene: TRBV5-1; D gene: TRBD1
CDR3 protein: CASSEGRVSGANVLTF; CDR3 DNA: TGTGCCAGCAGTGAAGGGAGGGTTTCTGGGGCCAACGTCCTGACTTTC; J gene: TRBJ2-6; clone size: .; V gene: TRBV2; D gene: .
CDR3 protein: CASRAGGGRESGYTF; CDR3 DNA: TGTGCCAGCAGGGCGGGGGGGGGCCGAGAAAGCGGCTACACCTTC; J gene: TRBJ1-2; clone size: .; V gene: TRBV27; D gene: .
CDR3 protein: CASSLTGLDYGYTF; CDR3 DNA: TGTGCCAGCAGCTTAACAGGGCTTGACTATGGCTACACCTTC; J gene: TRBJ1-2; clone size: .; V gene: TRBV5-8; D gene: .
CDR3 protein: CASSSDGQNMNTEAFF; CDR3 DNA: TGTGCCAGCAGCTCCGATGGACAGAACATGAACACTGAAGCTTTCTTT; J gene: TRBJ1-1; clone size: .; V gene: TRBV7-2; D gene: .
CDR3 protein: CAISEPQIYNSPLHF; CDR3 DNA: TGTGCCATCAGTGAGCCCCAGATATATAATTCACCCCTCCACTTT; J gene: TRBJ1-6; clone size: .; V gene: TRBV10-3; D gene: .
CDR3 protein: CASSDLAGGVKNEQFF; CDR3 DNA: TGTGCCAGCAGTGACCTAGCAGGGGGGGTCAAAAATGAGCAGTTCTTC; J gene: TRBJ2-1; clone size: .; V gene: TRBV2; D gene: .
CDR3 protein: CAATSGSYEQYF; CDR3 DNA: TGTGCGGCGACTAGCGGCTCCTACGAGCAGTACTTC; J gene: TRBJ2-7; clone size: .; V gene: TRBV28; D gene: TRBD2
CDR3 protein: CASSIEARVGYEQYF; CDR3 DNA: TGTGCCAGTAGTATAGAGGCCAGGGTAGGCTACGAGCAGTACTTC; J gene: TRBJ2-7; clone size: many; V gene: TRBV19; D gene: .
CDR3 protein: CASSIDGSQNIQYF; CDR3 DNA: TGCGCCAGCAGCATCGACGGGAGCCAAAACATTCAGTACTTC; J gene: TRBJ2-4; clone size: .; V gene: TRBV5-1; D gene: .
CDR3 protein: CASSLGSQVTNTEAFF; CDR3 DNA: TGTGCCAGCAGCTTAGGGTCACAGGTAACGAACACTGAAGCTTTCTTT; J gene: TRBJ1-1; clone size: .; V gene: TRBV5-5; D gene: .
CDR3 protein: CASSFTGTGNTIYF; CDR3 DNA: TGTGCCAGCAGCTTCACAGGGACTGGAAACACCATATATTTT; J gene: TRBJ1-3; clone size: once; V gene: TRBV7-9; D gene: .
CDR3 protein: CASSPIYDRKAGGYTF; CDR3 DNA: TGTGCCAGCTCACCAATTTACGACAGGAAAGCAGGGGGCTACACCTTC; J gene: TRBJ1-2; clone size: .; V gene: TRBV18; D gene: .
CDR3 protein: CASSWGNSTGVAYEQYF; CDR3 DNA: TGTGCCAGCAGCTGGGGTAACTCGACAGGAGTTGCCTACGAGCAGTACTTC; J gene: TRBJ2-7; clone size: .; V gene: TRBV7-2; D gene: .
CDR3 protein: CASSPEGLSPLHF; CDR3 DNA: TGTGCCAGCTCACCAGAAGGACTCTCACCCCTCCACTTT; J gene: TRBJ1-6; clone size: .; V gene: TRBV18; D gene: .
CDR3 protein: CASSEELNPQGWTEAFF; CDR3 DNA: TGTGCCAGCAGTGAAGAACTAAACCCACAGGGTTGGACTGAAGCTTTCTTT; J gene: TRBJ1-1; clone size: .; V gene: TRBV6-1; D gene: .
CDR3 protein: CASSQGSLAGGNEQFF; CDR3 DNA: TGTGCCAGCAGCCAAGGAAGTCTAGCGGGGGGCAATGAGCAGTTCTTC; J gene: TRBJ2-1; clone size: .; V gene: TRBV4-2; D gene: TRBD2
CDR3 protein: CACLTPPGNGYEQYF; CDR3 DNA: TGTGCCTGTCTAACCCCGCCGGGAAACGGTTACGAGCAGTACTTC; J gene: TRBJ2-7; clone size: .; V gene: TRBV30; D gene: .
CDR3 protein: CAISDSQNTEAFF; CDR3 DNA: TGTGCCATCAGTGACTCCCAGAACACTGAAGCTTTCTTT; J gene: TRBJ1-1; clone size: .; V gene: TRBV10-3; D gene: .
CDR3 protein: CASKTGPYQETQYF; CDR3 DNA: TGTGCCAGTAAAACCGGACCATACCAAGAGACCCAGTACTTC; J gene: TRBJ2-5; clone size: .; V gene: TRBV19; D gene: .
CDR3 protein: CASSLVGQGALGANVLTF; CDR3 DNA: TGTGCCAGCAGCTTGGTTGGACAGGGGGCGCTTGGGGCCAACGTCCTGACTTTC; J gene: TRBJ2-6; clone size: .; V gene: TRBV5-5; D gene: TRBD1
CDR3 protein: CASNPARDTEAFF; CDR3 DNA: TGTGCCAGCAACCCGGCGAGGGACACTGAAGCTTTCTTT; J gene: TRBJ1-1; clone size: .; V gene: TRBV5-5; D gene: .
CDR3 protein: CASSLGPIETQYF; CDR3 DNA: TGTGCCAGCAGCTTAGGTCCCATAGAGACCCAGTACTTC; J gene: TRBJ2-5; clone size: once; V gene: TRBV7-8; D gene: .
CDR3 protein: CASSDGQGNTEAFF; CDR3 DNA: TGTGCCAGCAGTGATGGACAGGGGAACACTGAAGCTTTCTTT; J gene: TRBJ1-1; clone size: .; V gene: TRBV2; D gene: TRBD1
CDR3 protein: CASSLGFYEQYF; CDR3 DNA: TGTGCCAGCAGTTTAGGGTTCTACGAGCAGTACTTC; J gene: TRBJ2-7; clone size: .; V gene: TRBV12-3/TRBV12-4; D gene: .
CDR3 protein: CASSPDGDSTSLGYTF; CDR3 DNA: TGTGCCAGCAGTCCCGACGGGGACAGTACGAGTCTTGGCTACACCTTC; J gene: TRBJ1-2; clone size: .; V gene: TRBV6-6; D gene: TRBD1
CDR3 protein: CASSQQATQYF; CDR3 DNA: TGTGCCAGCAGCCAACAGGCGACCCAGTACTTC; J gene: TRBJ2-5; clone size: .; V gene: TRBV4-2; D gene: .
CDR3 protein: CASSHEQGGFNEQFF; CDR3 DNA: TGTGCCAGCAGCCACGAACAGGGTGGCTTCAATGAGCAGTTCTTC; J gene: TRBJ2-1; clone size: once; V gene: TRBV11-3; D gene: .
CDR3 protein: CASSHPAGGPYEQYF; CDR3 DNA: TGTGCCAGCAGCCATCCAGCGGGGGGTCCCTACGAGCAGTACTTC; J gene: TRBJ2-7; clone size: .; V gene: TRBV3-1/TRBV3-2; D gene: TRBD2
CDR3 protein: CASSSQVNTEAFF; CDR3 DNA: TGTGCCAGCAGCAGCCAGGTGAACACTGAAGCTTTCTTT; J gene: TRBJ1-1; clone size: .; V gene: TRBV12-3/TRBV12-4; D gene: .
CDR3 protein: CASRGQGIYNSPLHF; CDR3 DNA: TGTGCCAGCAGGGGACAGGGGATATATAATTCACCCCTCCACTTT; J gene: TRBJ1-6; clone size: .; V gene: TRBV2; D gene: TRBD1
CDR3 protein: CASSRDPPTSTDNEQFF; CDR3 DNA: TGCGCCAGCAGCAGGGACCCCCCGACTAGTACGGACAATGAGCAGTTCTTC; J gene: TRBJ2-1; clone size: .; V gene: TRBV5-1; D gene: .
CDR3 protein: CATGGLETQYF; CDR3 DNA: TGTGCGACGGGAGGGTTAGAGACCCAGTACTTC; J gene: TRBJ2-5; clone size: .; V gene: TRBV7-9; D gene: TRBD2
CDR3 protein: CASSLRVAGDGYTF; CDR3 DNA: TGTGCCAGCAGCCTCCGAGTGGCAGGGGATGGCTACACCTTC; J gene: TRBJ1-2; clone size: .; V gene: TRBV5-4; D gene: .
CDR3 protein: CAWSGGRGGAEAFF; CDR3 DNA: TGTGCCTGGAGTGGAGGCAGGGGGGGGGCTGAAGCTTTCTTT; J gene: TRBJ1-1; clone size: .; V gene: TRBV30; D gene: TRBD1
CDR3 protein: CASSTGHVIGNTEAFF; CDR3 DNA: TGTGCCAGTAGTACCGGACATGTTATAGGGAACACTGAAGCTTTCTTT; J gene: TRBJ1-1; clone size: .; V gene: TRBV19; D gene: .